This T cell receptor beta chain was found in a study of T cell repertoires in cytomegalovirus infection. Overall study: A matching HLA type, together with CMV infection, was signaled by public TCR beta signatures. Findings and caveats of the study: Ex vivo responses were dominated by HLA-C-restricted CMV-specific TCR beta clonotypes. Individuals carrying CMV plus the relevant HLA were identified by cumulative frequency of public TCR beta families.

This clonotype was picked up many times. Its antigen is undetermined. Trimming pared 7 bases from V and 7 bases from J, leaving 19 bases between. The CDR3 has 15 residues. Germline V lookup: CDR1 SEHNR, CDR2 FQNEAQ (reference sequence). TCRdb used MiXCR to reprocess the reads, holding one entry per CDR3 protein. The sample lists about 490,000 distinct CDR3 sequences, approximately 17% seen once, with 20% to 30% in the top ten. Source material: CD8+ T cells from PBMCs. V gene TRBV7-9 combines with J gene TRBJ2-2, with D perhaps matching TRBD2 (6 bases). This TCR derives from a human donor in good health (CMV status not recorded). Some clones in this sample may be carry-over from other donors' samples. Here the CDR3 DNA reads TGTGCCAGCACCCCTCTCGGAGGGGATAGCGGGGAGCTGTTTTTT. It yields the protein CASTPLGGDSGELFF. Full variable domain (rest looked up from reference TRBV7-9 and TRBJ2-2): DTGVSQNPRHKITKRGQNVTFRCDPISEHNRLYWYRQTLGQGPEFLTYFQNEAQLEKSRLLSDRFSAERPKGSFSTLEIQRTEQGDSAMYLCASTPLGGDSGELFFGEGSRLTVL.